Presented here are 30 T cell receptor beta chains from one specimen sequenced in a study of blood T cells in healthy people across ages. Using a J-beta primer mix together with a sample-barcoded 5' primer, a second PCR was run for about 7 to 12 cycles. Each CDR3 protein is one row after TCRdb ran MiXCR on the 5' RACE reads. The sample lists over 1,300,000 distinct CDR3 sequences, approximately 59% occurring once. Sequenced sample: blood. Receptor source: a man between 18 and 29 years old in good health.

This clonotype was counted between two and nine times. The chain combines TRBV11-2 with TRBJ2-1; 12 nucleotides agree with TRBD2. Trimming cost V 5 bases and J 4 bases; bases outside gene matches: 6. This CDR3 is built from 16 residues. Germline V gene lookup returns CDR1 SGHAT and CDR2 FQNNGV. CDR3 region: CASSATGTSGYNEQFF. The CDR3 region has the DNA TGTGCCAGCAGCGCCACGGGGACTAGCGGGTACAATGAGCAGTTCTTC.

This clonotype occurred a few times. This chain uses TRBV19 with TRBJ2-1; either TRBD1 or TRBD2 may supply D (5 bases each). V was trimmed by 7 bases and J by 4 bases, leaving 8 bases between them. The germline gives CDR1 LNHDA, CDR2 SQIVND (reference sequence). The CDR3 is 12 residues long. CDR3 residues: CASKGPYNEQFF. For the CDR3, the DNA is TGTGCCAGTAAGGGACCGTACAATGAGCAGTTCTTC.

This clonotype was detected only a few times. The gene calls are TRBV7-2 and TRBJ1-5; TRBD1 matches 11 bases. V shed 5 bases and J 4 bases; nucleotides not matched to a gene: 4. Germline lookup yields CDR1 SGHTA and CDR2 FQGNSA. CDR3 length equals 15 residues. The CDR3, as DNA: TGTGCCAGCAGCCCGGACAGGGGGCATAATCAGCCCCAGCATTTT. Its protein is CASSPDRGHNQPQHF. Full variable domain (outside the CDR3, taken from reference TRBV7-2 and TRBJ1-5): GAGVSQSPSNKVTEKGKDVELRCDPISGHTALYWYRQSLGQGLEFLIYFQGNSAPDKSGLPSDRFSAERTGGSVSTLTIQRTQQEDSAVYLCASSPDRGHNQPQHFGDGTRLSIL.

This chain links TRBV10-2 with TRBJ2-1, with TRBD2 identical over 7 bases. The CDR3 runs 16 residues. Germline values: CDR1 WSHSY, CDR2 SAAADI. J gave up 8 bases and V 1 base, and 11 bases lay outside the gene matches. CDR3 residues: CASSEFGGTLGDEQFF. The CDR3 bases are TGCGCCAGCAGTGAGTTCGGGGGGACCCTGGGGGATGAGCAGTTCTTC.

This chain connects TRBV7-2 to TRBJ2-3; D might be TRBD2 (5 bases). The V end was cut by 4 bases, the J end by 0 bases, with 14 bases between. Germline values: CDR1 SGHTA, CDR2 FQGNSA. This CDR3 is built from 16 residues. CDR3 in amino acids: CASSSTRATSTDTQYF. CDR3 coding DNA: TGTGCCAGCAGCTCAACTAGGGCAACTAGCACAGATACGCAGTATTTT.

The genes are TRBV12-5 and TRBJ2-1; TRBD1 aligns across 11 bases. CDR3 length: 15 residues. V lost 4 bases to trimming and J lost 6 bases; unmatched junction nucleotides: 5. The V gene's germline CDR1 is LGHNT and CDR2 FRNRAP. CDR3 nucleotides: TGTGCTAGTGGTTGGACAGGGGGCTGGGGCAATGAGCAGTTCTTC. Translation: CASGWTGGWGNEQFF.

Written as DNA, the CDR3 is TGTGCCAGCAGCGTAGGGGGGCGGGACACAGATACGCAGTATTTT. It translates to CASSVGGRDTDTQYF. This chain uses TRBV9 with TRBJ2-3; D possibly matches TRBD1 or TRBD2 (6 bases each). Trimming removed 0 bases at V and 2 bases at J, with 10 bases between. This CDR3 is built from 15 residues. Germline V gene sequence: CDR1 SGDLS, CDR2 YYNGEE.

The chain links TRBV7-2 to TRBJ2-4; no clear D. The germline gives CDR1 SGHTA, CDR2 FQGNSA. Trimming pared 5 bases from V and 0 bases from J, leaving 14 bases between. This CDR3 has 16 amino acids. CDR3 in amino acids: CASSPLGLGAKNIQYF. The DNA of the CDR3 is TGTGCCAGCAGCCCCCTGGGTCTCGGAGCCAAAAACATTCAGTACTTC.

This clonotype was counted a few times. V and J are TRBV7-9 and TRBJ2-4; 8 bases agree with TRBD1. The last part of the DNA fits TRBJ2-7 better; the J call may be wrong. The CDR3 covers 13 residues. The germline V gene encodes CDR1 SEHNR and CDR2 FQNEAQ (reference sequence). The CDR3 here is CASSPMTGDEQYF. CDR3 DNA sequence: TGTGCCAGCAGCCCAATGACAGGGGACGAGCAGTACTTC.

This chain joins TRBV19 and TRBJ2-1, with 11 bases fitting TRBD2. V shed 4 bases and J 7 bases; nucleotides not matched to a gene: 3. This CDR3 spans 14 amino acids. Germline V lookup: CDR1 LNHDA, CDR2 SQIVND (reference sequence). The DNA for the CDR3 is TGTGCCAGTAGTACTAGCGGGGGGCAAAATGAGCAGTTCTTC. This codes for CASSTSGGQNEQFF.

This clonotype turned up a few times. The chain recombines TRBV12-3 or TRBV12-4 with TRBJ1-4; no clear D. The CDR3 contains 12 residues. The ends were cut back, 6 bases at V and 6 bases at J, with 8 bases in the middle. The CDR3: CASRTIHEKLFF. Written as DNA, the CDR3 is TGTGCCAGCAGAACAATCCATGAAAAACTGTTTTTT.

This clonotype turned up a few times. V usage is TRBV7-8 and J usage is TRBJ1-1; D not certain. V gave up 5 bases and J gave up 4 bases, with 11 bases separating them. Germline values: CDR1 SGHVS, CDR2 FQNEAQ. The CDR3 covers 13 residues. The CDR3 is CASSPRQSTEAFF. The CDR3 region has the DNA TGTGCCAGCAGCCCCCGTCAGAGCACTGAAGCTTTCTTT.

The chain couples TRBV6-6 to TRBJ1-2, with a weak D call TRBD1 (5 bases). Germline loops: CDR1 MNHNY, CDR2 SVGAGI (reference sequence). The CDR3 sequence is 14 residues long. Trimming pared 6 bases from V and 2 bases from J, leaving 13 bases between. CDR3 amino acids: CASSMIDSNYGYTF. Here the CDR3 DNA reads TGTGCCAGCAGCATGATCGACAGCAACTATGGCTACACCTTC.

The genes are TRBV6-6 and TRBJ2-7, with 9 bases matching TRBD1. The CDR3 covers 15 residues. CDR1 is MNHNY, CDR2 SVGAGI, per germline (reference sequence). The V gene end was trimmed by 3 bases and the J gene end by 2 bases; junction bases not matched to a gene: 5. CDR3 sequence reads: CASSYSGTGTYEQYF. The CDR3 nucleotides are TGTGCCAGCAGTTATTCCGGGACAGGGACCTACGAGCAGTACTTC.

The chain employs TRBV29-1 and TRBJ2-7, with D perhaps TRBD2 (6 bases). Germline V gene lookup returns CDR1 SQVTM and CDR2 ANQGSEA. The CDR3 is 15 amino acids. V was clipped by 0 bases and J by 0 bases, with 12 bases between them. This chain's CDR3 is CSVEDGGVSSYEQYF. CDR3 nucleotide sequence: TGCAGCGTTGAAGACGGCGGGGTGAGCTCCTACGAGCAGTACTTC.

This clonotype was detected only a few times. CDR3 DNA sequence: TGCAGCGTTGATGGTGTATTGACTAGCGGCCAAGAGACCCAGTACTTC. As protein: CSVDGVLTSGQETQYF. This chain uses TRBV29-1 with TRBJ2-5, with TRBD2 identical over 9 bases. V gave up 3 bases and J gave up 1 base; unmatched junction bases: 9. The CDR3 has 16 amino acids. CDR1 and CDR2 (germline): SQVTM, ANQGSEA.

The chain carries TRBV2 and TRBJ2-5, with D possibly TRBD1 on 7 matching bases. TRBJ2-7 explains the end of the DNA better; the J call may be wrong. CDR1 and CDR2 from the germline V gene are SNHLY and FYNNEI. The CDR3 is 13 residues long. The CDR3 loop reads CATRDWDRGEQYF. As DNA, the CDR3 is TGTGCCACCAGGGACTGGGACAGAGGCGAGCAGTACTTC.

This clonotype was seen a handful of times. CDR3 region: CSVEMIDAANTGELFF. The CDR3 DNA reads TGCAGCGTTGAAATGATAGATGCCGCGAACACCGGGGAGCTGTTTTTT. The chain joins TRBV29-1 to TRBJ2-2; no definite D call. The germline V and J ends were trimmed by 2 bases and 0 bases, with 13 bases remaining between them. Per germline, CDR1 SQVTM and CDR2 ANQGSEA. The CDR3 covers 16 residues.

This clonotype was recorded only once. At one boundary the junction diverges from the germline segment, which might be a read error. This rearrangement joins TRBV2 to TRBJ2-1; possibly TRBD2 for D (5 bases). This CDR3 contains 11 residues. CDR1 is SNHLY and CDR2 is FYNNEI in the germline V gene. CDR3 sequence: CASSPREERFF. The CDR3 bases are TGTGCCAGCAGCCCACGGGAAGAGCGGTTCTTC.

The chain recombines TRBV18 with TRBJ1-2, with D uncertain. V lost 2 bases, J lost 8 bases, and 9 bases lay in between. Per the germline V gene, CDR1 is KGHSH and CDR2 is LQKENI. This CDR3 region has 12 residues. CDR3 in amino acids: CASSPGEEGYTF. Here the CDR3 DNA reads TGTGCCAGCTCACCAGGGGAAGAAGGCTACACCTTC.

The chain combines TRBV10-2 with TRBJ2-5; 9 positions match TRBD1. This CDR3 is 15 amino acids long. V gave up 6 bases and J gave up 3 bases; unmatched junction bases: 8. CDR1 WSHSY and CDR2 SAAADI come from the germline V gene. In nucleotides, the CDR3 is TGCGCCAGCAGACCGACAGGGGGACCTGAAGAGACCCAGTACTTC. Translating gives CASRPTGGPEETQYF.

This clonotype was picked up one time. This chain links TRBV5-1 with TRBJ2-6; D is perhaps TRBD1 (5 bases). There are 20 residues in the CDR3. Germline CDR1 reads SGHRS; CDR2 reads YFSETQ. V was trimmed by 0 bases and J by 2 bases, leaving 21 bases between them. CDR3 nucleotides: TGCGCCAGCAGCTTGGTGCGTCTCAGGGTGCTCCTGACTGGGGCCAACGTCCTGACTTTC. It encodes CASSLVRLRVLLTGANVLTF.

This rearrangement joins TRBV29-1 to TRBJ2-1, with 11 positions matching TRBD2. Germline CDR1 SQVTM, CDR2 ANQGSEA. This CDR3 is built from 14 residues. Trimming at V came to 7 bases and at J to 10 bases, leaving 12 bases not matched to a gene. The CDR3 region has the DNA TGCAGCGGCGTCGGGACTAGCGGTCCCTACGAGCAGTTCTTC. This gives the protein CSGVGTSGPYEQFF.

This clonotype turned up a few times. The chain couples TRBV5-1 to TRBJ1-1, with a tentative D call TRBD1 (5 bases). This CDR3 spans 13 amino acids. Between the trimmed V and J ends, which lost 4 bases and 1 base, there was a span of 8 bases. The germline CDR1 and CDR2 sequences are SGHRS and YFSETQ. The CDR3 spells CASSITGNTEAFF. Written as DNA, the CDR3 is TGCGCCAGCAGCATAACAGGGAACACTGAAGCTTTCTTT.

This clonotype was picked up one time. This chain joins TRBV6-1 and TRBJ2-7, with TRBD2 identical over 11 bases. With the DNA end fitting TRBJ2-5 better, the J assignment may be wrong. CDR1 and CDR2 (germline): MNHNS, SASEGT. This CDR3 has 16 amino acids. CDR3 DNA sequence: TGTGCCAGCAGGGGGCCACTAGCGGGAGTGCTAGAGACCCAGTACTTC. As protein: CASRGPLAGVLETQYF.

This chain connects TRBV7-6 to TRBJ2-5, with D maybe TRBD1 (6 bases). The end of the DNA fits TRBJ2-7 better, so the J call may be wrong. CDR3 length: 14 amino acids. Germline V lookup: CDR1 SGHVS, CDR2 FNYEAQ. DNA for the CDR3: TGTGCCAGCAGCTTACGAGGGGGTGGCTCCGAGCAGTACTTC. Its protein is CASSLRGGGSEQYF.

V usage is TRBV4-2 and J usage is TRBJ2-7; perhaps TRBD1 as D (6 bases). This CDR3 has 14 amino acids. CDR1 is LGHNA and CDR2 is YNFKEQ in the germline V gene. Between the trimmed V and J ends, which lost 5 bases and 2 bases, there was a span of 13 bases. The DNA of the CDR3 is TGTGCCAGCAGCTCCCGGGACAATCCCTACGAGCAGTACTTC. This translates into CASSSRDNPYEQYF.

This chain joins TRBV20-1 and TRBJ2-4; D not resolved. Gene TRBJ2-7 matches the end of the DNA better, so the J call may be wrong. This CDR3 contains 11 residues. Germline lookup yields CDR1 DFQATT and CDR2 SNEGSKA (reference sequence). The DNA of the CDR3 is TGCAGTGCTAGTGGAGCAGGCGAGCAGTACTTC. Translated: CSASGAGEQYF.

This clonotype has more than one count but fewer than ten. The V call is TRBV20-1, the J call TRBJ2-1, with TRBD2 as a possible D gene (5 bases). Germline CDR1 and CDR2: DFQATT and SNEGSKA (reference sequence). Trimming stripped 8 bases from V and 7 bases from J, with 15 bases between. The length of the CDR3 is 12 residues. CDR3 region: CSTFSPGNEQFF. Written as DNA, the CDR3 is TGCAGTACCTTTTCCCCGGGGAATGAGCAGTTCTTC.

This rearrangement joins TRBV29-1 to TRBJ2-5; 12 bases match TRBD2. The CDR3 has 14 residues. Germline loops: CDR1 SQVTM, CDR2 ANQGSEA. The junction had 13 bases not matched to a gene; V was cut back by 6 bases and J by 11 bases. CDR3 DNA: TGCAGCGTCCCACTAGCGGGGGGTTTCAATGAGCAGTACTTC. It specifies CSVPLAGGFNEQYF.